This paragraph reports one T cell receptor beta chain. The antigen is undetermined. Germline values: CDR1 LGHDT, CDR2 YNNKEL (reference sequence). The CDR3 consists of 12 residues. These data are taken from a study of CXCR3-negative and CXCR3-positive naive CD8 T cells. Study-wide points: Relative to CXCR3-negative naive cells, CXCR3-positive naive cells had more hydrophobic TRB CDR3s. Surface CD5 matched across naive subsets, and TRB CDR3 properties served to infer TCR strength.

Through 5' RACE with UMI labels, the TRB cDNA libraries were prepared. For each CDR3 protein, TCRdb gives one entry from its re-call of the 5' RACE reads, without DNA. The specimen's table records approximately 130,000 distinct CDR3 sequences. V and J are TRBV3-1 and TRBJ2-4. The sequence came from a human donor in good health. Some clones in this sample may be carry-over from other donors' samples. Sample: naive CXCR3+ CD8+ T cells from blood. The subset denotes: CD45RO-CCR7+CD27+CD95- naive CD8+ T cells expressing CXCR3 (TNR3+). The CDR3 region is CASSQEWDIQYF.